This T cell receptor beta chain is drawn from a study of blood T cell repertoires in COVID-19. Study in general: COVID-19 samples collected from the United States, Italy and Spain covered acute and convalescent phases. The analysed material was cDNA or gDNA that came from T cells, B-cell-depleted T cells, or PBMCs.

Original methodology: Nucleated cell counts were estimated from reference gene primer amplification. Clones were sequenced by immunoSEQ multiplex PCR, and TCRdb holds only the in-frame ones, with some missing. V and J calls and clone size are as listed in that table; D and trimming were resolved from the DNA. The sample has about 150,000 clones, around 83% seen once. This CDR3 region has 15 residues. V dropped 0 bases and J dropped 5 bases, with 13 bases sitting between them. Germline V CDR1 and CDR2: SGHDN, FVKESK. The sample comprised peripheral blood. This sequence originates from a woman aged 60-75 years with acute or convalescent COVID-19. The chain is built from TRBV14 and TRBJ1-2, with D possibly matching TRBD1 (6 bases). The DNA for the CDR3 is TGTGCCAGCAGCCAAGAGGTGGGGGCGATTTATGGCTACACCTTC. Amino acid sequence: CASSQEVGAIYGYTF.